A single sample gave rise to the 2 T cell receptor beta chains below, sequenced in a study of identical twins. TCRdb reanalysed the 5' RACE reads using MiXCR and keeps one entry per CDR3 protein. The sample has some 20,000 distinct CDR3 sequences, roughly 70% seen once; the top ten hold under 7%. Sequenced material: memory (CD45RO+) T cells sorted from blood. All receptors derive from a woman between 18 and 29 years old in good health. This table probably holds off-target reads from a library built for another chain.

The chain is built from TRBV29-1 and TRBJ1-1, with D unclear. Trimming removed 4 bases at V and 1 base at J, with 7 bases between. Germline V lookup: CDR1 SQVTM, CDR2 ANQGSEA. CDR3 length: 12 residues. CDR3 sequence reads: CSVVIQNTEAFF. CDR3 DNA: TGCAGCGTTGTGATCCAGAACACTGAAGCTTTCTTT.

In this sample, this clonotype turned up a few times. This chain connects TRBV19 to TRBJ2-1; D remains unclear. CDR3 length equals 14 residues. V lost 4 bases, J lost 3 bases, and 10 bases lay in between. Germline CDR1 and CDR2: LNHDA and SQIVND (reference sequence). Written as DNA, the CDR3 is TGTGCCAGTAGTACCCCCCAGCTCTACAATGAGCAGTTCTTC. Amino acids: CASSTPQLYNEQFF. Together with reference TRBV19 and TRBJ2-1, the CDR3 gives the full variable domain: DGGITQSPKYLFRKEGQNVTLSCEQNLNHDAMYWYRQDPGQGLRLIYYSQIVNDFQKGDIAEGYSVSREKKESFPLTVTSAQKNPTAFYLCASSTPQLYNEQFFGPGTRLTVL.